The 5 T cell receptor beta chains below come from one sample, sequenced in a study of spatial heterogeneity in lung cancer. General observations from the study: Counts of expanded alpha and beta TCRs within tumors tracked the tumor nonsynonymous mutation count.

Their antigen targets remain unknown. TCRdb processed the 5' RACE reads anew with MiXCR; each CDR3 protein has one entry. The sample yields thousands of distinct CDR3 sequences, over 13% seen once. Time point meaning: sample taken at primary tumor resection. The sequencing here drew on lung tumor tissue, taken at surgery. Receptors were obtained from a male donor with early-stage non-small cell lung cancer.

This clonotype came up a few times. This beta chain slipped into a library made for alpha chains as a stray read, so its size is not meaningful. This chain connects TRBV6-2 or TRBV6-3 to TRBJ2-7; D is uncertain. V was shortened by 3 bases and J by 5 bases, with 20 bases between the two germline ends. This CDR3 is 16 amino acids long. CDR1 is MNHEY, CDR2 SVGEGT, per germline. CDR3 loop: CASSYISTGPTNEQYF. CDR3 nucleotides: TGTGCCAGCAGTTATATAAGTACGGGTCCTACGAACGAGCAGTACTTC.

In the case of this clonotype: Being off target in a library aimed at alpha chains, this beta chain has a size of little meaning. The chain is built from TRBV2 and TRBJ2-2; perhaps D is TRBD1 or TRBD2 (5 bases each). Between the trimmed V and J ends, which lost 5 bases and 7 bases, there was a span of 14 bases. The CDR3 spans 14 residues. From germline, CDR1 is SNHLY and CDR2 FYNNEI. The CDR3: CASSRDGLRGELFF. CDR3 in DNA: TGTGCCAGCAGTAGGGACGGCCTTCGCGGGGAGCTGTTTTTT.

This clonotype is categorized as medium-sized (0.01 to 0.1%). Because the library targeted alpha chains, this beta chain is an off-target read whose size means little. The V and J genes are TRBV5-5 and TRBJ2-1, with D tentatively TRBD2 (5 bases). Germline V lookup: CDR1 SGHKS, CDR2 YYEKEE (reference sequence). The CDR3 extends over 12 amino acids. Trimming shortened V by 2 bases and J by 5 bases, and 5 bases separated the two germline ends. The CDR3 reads CASSFSDNEQFF. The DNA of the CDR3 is TGTGCCAGCAGCTTTAGCGACAATGAGCAGTTCTTC.

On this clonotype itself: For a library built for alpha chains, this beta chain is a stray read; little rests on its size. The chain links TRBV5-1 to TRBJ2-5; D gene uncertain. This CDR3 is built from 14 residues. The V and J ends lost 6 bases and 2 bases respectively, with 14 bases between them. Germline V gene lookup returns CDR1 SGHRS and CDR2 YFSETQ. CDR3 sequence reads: CASKSSGRQETQYF. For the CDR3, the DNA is TGCGCCAGCAAATCCTCGGGTAGGCAAGAGACCCAGTACTTC.

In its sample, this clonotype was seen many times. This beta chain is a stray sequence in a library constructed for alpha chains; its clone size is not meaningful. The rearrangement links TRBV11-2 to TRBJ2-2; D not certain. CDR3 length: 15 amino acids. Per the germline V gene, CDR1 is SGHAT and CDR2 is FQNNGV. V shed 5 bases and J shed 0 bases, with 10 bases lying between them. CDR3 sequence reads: CASSLEGSNTGELFF. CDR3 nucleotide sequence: TGTGCCAGCAGCCTGGAAGGGTCGAACACCGGGGAGCTGTTTTTT.